A single sample is the source of the 16 T cell receptor beta chains below, sequenced in a study of blood T cells in healthy people across ages. Using a J-beta primer mix together with a sample-barcoded 5' primer, a second PCR was run for roughly 6 to 12 cycles. MiXCR, run by TCRdb on the 5' RACE reads, gives a single entry per CDR3 protein. The table shows around 1,800,000 distinct CDR3 sequences, with around 42% occurring only once. The material sequenced was blood. Every receptor here comes from a human donor in good health.

The chain combines TRBV3-1 with TRBJ2-1; the match to TRBD2 covers 8 bases. The J call may be in error: the DNA end matches TRBJ2-7 better. The CDR3 contains 18 residues. Germline V CDR1 and CDR2: LGHDT, YNNKEL (reference sequence). In DNA form, the CDR3 reads TGTGCCAGCAGCCAAGGTTCTAGCGGGTCGAGCTCCTACAATGAGCAGTACTTC. It is translated as CASSQGSSGSSSYNEQYF.

The gene calls are TRBV5-1 and TRBJ2-5; D is tentatively TRBD1 or TRBD2 (5 bases each). V shed 1 base and J shed 2 bases, with 18 bases lying between them. This CDR3 has 17 amino acids. The V gene's germline CDR1 is SGHRS and CDR2 YFSETQ. CDR3 protein: CASSLSFEGRGQETQYF. CDR3 coding DNA: TGCGCCAGCAGCTTGTCCTTTGAGGGGAGAGGGCAAGAGACCCAGTACTTC.

V is TRBV12-3 or TRBV12-4 and J is TRBJ2-5, with 10 bases identical to TRBD2. The CDR3 has 15 amino acids. With 7 bases clipped from V and 2 bases from J, the junction kept 7 bases outside the gene matches. The CDR3 region is CASTPRLAGQETQYF. In nucleotides, the CDR3 is TGTGCCAGCACTCCCAGACTAGCGGGTCAAGAGACCCAGTACTTC.

As for this clonotype: A junction end diverges from the germline sequence, so it may reflect a read error. The gene calls are TRBV11-2 and TRBJ2-6; no clear D gene. CDR1 and CDR2 (germline): SGHAT, FQNNGV. The CDR3 length is 19 residues. CDR3 loop: CVSSLQSRNPGSGANVLTF. The CDR3 nucleotides are TGTGTCAGCAGCTTACAGAGCCGGAATCCAGGCTCTGGGGCCAACGTCCTGACTTTC.

This chain links TRBV6-5 with TRBJ1-2; 7 bases map to TRBD1. Germline values: CDR1 MNHEY, CDR2 SVGAGI. The CDR3 covers 14 residues. V lost 4 bases to trimming and J lost 4 bases; unmatched junction nucleotides: 6. The CDR3 nucleotides are TGTGCCAGCAGTTCCCGGGACAGCCGCTATGGCTACACCTTC. Its translation: CASSSRDSRYGYTF.

In this sample, this clonotype turned up a few times. The rearrangement joins TRBV12-5 to TRBJ2-1; D may be TRBD1 (5 bases). The germline V and J ends were trimmed by 4 bases and 3 bases, with 16 bases remaining between them. CDR1 LGHNT and CDR2 FRNRAP come from the germline V gene. This CDR3 is built from 16 residues. CDR3 loop: CASGYSDTNLYNEQFF. The CDR3 bases are TGTGCTAGTGGTTACTCGGACACTAATCTCTACAATGAGCAGTTCTTC. Full variable domain (rest looked up from reference TRBV12-5 and TRBJ2-1): DARVTQTPRHKVTEMGQEVTMRCQPILGHNTVFWYRQTMMQGLELLAYFRNRAPLDDSGMPKDRFSAEMPDATLATLKIQPSEPRDSAVYFCASGYSDTNLYNEQFFGPGTRLTVL.

This clonotype was recorded only once. The J gene is TRBJ2-7, the V gene TRBV25-1; D might be TRBD1 (5 bases). The length of the CDR3 is 16 residues. In germline, CDR1 is MGHDK, CDR2 SYGVNS. The ends were cut back, 4 bases at V and 4 bases at J, with 20 bases in the middle. The CDR3, as DNA: TGTGCCAGCAGTGGATTAGGTGCAGGGTTTGGTTACGAGCAGTACTTC. Protein: CASSGLGAGFGYEQYF.

This clonotype was counted once. The chain combines TRBV16 with TRBJ2-7; the D is unclear. The length of the CDR3 is 14 residues. Trimming took 4 bases from V and 2 from J, leaving 12 bases between them. In germline, CDR1 is KGHSY, CDR2 FQNENV. The CDR3 loop reads CASSRSLIPYEQYF. The DNA for the CDR3 is TGTGCCAGCAGCCGATCTTTGATCCCCTACGAGCAGTACTTC.

J is TRBJ1-2 and V is TRBV4-3; D ambiguous. The CDR3 spans 14 residues. From germline, CDR1 is LGHNA and CDR2 YSLEER. Deletions cut 0 bases from V and 4 bases from J, with 9 bases between. CDR3 amino acids: CASSQERGFYGYTF. CDR3 DNA: TGCGCCAGCAGCCAAGAGCGGGGATTCTATGGCTACACCTTC.

Many counts were recorded for this clonotype. The chain joins TRBV7-2 to TRBJ2-3, with no clear D. The germline CDR1 and CDR2 sequences are SGHTA and FQGNSA. The CDR3 contains 12 residues. V shed 2 bases and J shed 5 bases, with 5 bases lying between them. CDR3 nucleotides: TGTGCCAGCAGCTTAAACAGAGATACGCAGTATTTT. This encodes CASSLNRDTQYF.

The chain uses TRBV9 and TRBJ2-1; no definite D call. V lost 1 base and J 8 bases, leaving 4 bases between the germline ends. The CDR3 length is 11 residues. Germline V CDR1 and CDR2: SGDLS, YYNGEE. In nucleotides, the CDR3 is TGTGCCAGCAGCGTATGGGATGAGCAGTTCTTC. Its protein is CASSVWDEQFF.

This chain joins TRBV6-2 or TRBV6-3 and TRBJ2-1; no reliable D call. The CDR3 is 14 residues long. Germline values: CDR1 MNHEY, CDR2 SVGEGT. V was cut by 1 base and J by 4 bases, with 8 bases left in between. CDR3 residues: CASSYYSVYNEQFF. CDR3 nucleotide sequence: TGTGCCAGCAGTTACTATTCGGTGTACAATGAGCAGTTCTTC.

This chain joins TRBV4-3 and TRBJ2-2, with 7 bases identical to TRBD2. Germline values: CDR1 LGHNA, CDR2 YSLEER. V shed 0 bases, J shed 7 bases, and the junction held 8 bases outside the gene matches. The CDR3 consists of 16 residues. DNA for the CDR3: TGCGCCAGCAGCCAAGATCGAGCGGGGAAGGGCGGGGAGCTGTTTTTT. This gives the protein CASSQDRAGKGGELFF.

The chain uses TRBV5-8 and TRBJ1-2; 8 bases agree with TRBD1. Trimming at V came to 2 bases and at J to 7 bases, leaving 7 bases not matched to a gene. The CDR3 is 14 amino acids. Per the germline V gene, CDR1 is SGHTS and CDR2 is YDEGEE. The CDR3 loop reads CASSLQGGFGGYTF. The CDR3 bases are TGTGCCAGCAGCTTACAGGGGGGATTTGGTGGCTACACCTTC.

The V gene is TRBV6-5, the J gene TRBJ1-3; the D is unclear. Trimming stripped 0 bases from V and 2 bases from J, with 2 bases between. CDR1 is MNHEY, CDR2 SVGAGI, per germline. The CDR3 is made up of 13 amino acids. The CDR3 coding sequence is TGTGCCAGCAGTTACTCGGCTGGAAACACCATATATTTT. It codes for CASSYSAGNTIYF.

The chain couples TRBV5-1 to TRBJ1-2, with D maybe TRBD1 (6 bases). This CDR3 is 14 amino acids long. Germline values: CDR1 SGHRS, CDR2 YFSETQ. The V and J ends lost 8 bases and 4 bases respectively, with 18 bases between them. The CDR3 reads CARKAGTFFYGYTF. CDR3 nucleotides: TGCGCCAGGAAAGCAGGGACATTCTTCTATGGCTACACCTTC.